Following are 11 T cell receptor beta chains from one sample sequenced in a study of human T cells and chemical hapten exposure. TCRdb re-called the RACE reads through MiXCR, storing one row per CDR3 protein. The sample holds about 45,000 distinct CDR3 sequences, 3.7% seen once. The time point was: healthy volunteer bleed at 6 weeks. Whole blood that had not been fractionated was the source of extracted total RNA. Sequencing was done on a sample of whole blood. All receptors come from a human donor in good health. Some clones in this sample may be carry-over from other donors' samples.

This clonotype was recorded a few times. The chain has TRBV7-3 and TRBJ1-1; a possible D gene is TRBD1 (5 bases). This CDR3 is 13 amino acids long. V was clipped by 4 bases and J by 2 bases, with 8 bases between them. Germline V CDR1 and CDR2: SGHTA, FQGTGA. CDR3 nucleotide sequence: TGTGCCAGCAGCTCCGACAGCAACACTGAAGCTTTCTTT. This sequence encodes CASSSDSNTEAFF.

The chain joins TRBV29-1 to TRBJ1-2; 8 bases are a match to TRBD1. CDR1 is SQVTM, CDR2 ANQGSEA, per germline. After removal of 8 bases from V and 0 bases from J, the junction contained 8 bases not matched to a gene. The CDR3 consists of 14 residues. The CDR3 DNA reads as TGCAGCTTTGGATGGGACAGGTCTAACTATGGCTACACCTTC. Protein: CSFGWDRSNYGYTF.

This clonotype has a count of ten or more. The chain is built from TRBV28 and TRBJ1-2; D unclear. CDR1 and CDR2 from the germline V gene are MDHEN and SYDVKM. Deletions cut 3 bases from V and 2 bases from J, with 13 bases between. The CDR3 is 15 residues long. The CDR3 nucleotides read TGTGCCAGCAGTTTTGGCTCGCAAGACAACTATGGCTACACCTTC. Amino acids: CASSFGSQDNYGYTF.

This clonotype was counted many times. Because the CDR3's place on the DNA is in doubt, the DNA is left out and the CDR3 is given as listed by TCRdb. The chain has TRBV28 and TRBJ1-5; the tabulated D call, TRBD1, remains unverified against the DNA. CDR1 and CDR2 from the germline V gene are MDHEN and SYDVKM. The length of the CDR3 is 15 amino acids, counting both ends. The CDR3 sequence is CASSSGQGDSQPQHF.

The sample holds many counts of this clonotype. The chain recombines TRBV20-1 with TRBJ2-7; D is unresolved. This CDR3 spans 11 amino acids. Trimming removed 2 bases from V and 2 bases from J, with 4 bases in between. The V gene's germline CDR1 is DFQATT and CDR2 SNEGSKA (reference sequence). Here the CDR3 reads CSARLAYEQYF. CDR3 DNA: TGCAGTGCTAGACTAGCCTACGAGCAGTACTTC.

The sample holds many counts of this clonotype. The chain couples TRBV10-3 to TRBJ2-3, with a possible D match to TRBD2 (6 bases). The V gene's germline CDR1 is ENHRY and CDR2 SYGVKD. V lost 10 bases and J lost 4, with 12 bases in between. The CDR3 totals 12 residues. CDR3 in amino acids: CATDRGSDTQYF. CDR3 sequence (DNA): TGTGCCACGGACCGGGGGTCAGATACGCAGTATTTT.

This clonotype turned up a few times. CDR3 amino acids: CSPGLAGGHYEQYF. In DNA form, the CDR3 reads TGCAGTCCGGGACTAGCGGGGGGACATTACGAGCAGTACTTC. The chain has TRBV20-1 and TRBJ2-7, with 15 bases that match TRBD2. J lost 4 bases, V lost 8 bases, and 6 bases had no gene match. Germline CDR1 is DFQATT and CDR2 is SNEGSKA (reference sequence). The CDR3 spans 14 residues.

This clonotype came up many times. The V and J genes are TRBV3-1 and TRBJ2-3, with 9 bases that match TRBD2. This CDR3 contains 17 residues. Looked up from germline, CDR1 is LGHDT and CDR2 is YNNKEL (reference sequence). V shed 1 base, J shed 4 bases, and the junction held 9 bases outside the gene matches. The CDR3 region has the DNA TGTGCCAGCAGCCAAGTGTCGGGGCTAGCGGGATCAGATACGCAGTATTTT. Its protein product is CASSQVSGLAGSDTQYF.

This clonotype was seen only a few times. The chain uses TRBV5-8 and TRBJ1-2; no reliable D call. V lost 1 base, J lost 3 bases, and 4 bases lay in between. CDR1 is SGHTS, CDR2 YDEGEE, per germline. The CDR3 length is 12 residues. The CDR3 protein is CASSLLDYGYTF. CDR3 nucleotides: TGTGCCAGCAGCTTGTTAGACTATGGCTACACCTTC.

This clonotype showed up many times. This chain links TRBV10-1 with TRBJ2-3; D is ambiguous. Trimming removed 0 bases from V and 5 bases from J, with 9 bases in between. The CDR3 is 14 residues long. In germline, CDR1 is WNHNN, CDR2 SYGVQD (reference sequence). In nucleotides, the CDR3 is TGCGCCAGCAGTGAGTCGGTAGTCCAAGATACGCAGTATTTT. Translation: CASSESVVQDTQYF.

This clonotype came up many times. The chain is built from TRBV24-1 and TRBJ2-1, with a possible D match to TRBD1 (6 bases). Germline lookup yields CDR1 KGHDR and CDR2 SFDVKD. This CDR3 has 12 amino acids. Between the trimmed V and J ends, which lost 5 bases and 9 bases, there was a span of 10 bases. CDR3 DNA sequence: TGTGCCACCAGTGGACAGGTGGGTGAGCAGTTCTTC. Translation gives CATSGQVGEQFF.